The source of this T cell receptor beta chain is a study of neoadjuvant nivolumab and ipilimumab in lung cancer (dated by TCRdb to the early 2020s). With regard to the full study: Nivolumab was administered intravenously at 3 mg/kg on days 1, 15 and 29, and in the combination arm ipilimumab 1 mg/kg was added on day 1 only. The major pathologic response (MPR) rate in the intention-to-treat population in each study arm was designated as the primary trial endpoint. A total of 44 patients with operable NSCLC were treated in the trial, with 23 randomized to nivolumab monotherapy and about 20 randomized to nivolumab plus ipilimumab. The study compared TCR repertoires in pretherapy (baseline) peripheral blood with TCR repertoires in tumors resected at surgery after neoadjuvant immune checkpoint blockade. Matched pretherapy and resected tumor pairs were analyzed for seven patients, of whom four received nivolumab and three received nivolumab plus ipilimumab. Points the paper makes about the study in general: No significant correlation was found between TCR clonality and pathologic tumor regression, and only one major-pathologic-response sample was available for the clonality analysis. A small number of samples was subjected to TCR sequencing. A positive correlation was observed between pretherapy blood TCR richness and richness in tumors resected after neoadjuvant therapy (Spearman R ~ 0.85). From pretherapy to surgery, tumor T-cell richness and clonality went up in three of three dual-therapy tumors, versus only two of four nivolumab-treated tumors. TCR richness and clonality were greater in resected tumors than in tumor-adjacent uninvolved lung, and increases were seen in more dual-therapy-treated tumors.

As concerns this clone: What this receptor recognizes is not known. The sample holds no much larger clone one base away, and base qualities are not on file.

Sample time point, as interpreted from the label and publication: at surgical resection after neoadjuvant nivolumab +/- ipilimumab. The samples were obtained from NEOSTAR, a phase 2 randomized trial that tested neoadjuvant nivolumab or nivolumab plus ipilimumab, followed by surgery, in operable NSCLC. The library was obtained by the immunoSEQ multiplex PCR assay. For the original study's pipeline: Richness and clonality were used to summarize the repertoires, and clones that significantly expanded or contracted between pre- and post-therapy samples were identified. TCRdb provides this immuneACCESS table in a form limited to in-frame rearrangements. Some clones are lacking; in checked studies, under half of them reflect an unresolved V gene, and why the rest are absent is not known. The D gene and trimming were derived from the DNA, and the V and J assignments and clone size from that table. Counted in this sample were 25,000 to 35,000 clones; 92% of them appeared once. 2.1% of the sample lies in the top ten.

The sequencing used peripheral blood, collected after neoadjuvant nivolumab, alone or with ipilimumab, at or shortly before surgery. The origin of this receptor is an adult with non-small cell lung cancer.

The DNA sequence is given as TGTGCCAGCAGCCAAGCCACAGGGGAAGCTTTCTTT. Protein translation: CASSQATGEAFF. In this chain, TRBV14 is recombined with TRBJ1-1; possibly the D gene is TRBD1, per 6 matching bases. Sequences SGHDN (CDR1) and FVKESK (CDR2) are obtained from the germline V gene. The CDR3 sequence holds 12 residues, the cysteine and phenylalanine included. Only CDR3 DNA remains: 36 bases, in frame from the first base. A distance of 8 bases separates the germline ends of V and J, which lose 1 base and 8 bases respectively.